These 12 T cell receptor beta chains share one sample of origin, sequenced in a study of T cells in Graves' hyperthyroidism and ophthalmopathy. Using RNA transcripts as the source, TCR beta CDR3 regions were amplified. A first-round RT-PCR of the TCR CDR3 used the HTBI primer set. TCRdb itself ran the multiplex PCR reads through MiXCR, one entry per CDR3 protein. This sample yields about 570,000 distinct CDR3 sequences, of which 14% are seen a single time; 11% to 15% belongs to the top ten. The sequenced sample consisted of blood. All receptors come from a woman in her thirties or forties with Graves' hyperthyroidism.

Many counts were recorded for this clonotype. This sequence joins TRBV27 and TRBJ1-2; 7 bases are shared with TRBD1. The ends lost 6 bases at V and 4 bases at J; junction bases unmatched: 2. Germline CDR1 and CDR2: MNHEY and SMNVEV (reference sequence). CDR3 length equals 12 residues. The DNA for the CDR3 is TGTGCCAGCAGGGGACAGTCCTATGGCTACACCTTC. This translates into CASRGQSYGYTF.

There are many counts of this clonotype. V is TRBV6-1 and J is TRBJ2-7, with TRBD2 identical over 10 bases. The CDR3 extends over 14 amino acids. Germline CDR1 MNHNS, CDR2 SASEGT. Trimming took 6 bases from V and 7 from J; bases not matched to a gene: 9. In DNA, the CDR3 is TGTGCCAGCAGGGGAAGCGGGAGGGCCGGAGAGCAGTACTTC. Its translation is CASRGSGRAGEQYF.

The rearrangement joins TRBV4-1 to TRBJ1-1; unclear D gene. The ends were cut back, 1 base at V and 3 bases at J, with 18 bases in the middle. The CDR3 contains 17 residues. The germline V gene encodes CDR1 MGHRA and CDR2 YSYEKL. CDR3 loop: CASSQVATVVSDTEAFF. The CDR3, as DNA: TGCGCCAGCAGCCAAGTTGCGACGGTCGTAAGTGACACTGAAGCTTTCTTT.

There are a few counts of this clonotype. J is TRBJ1-5 and V is TRBV19; D perhaps matches TRBD1 (6 bases). The germline V and J ends were trimmed by 8 bases and 4 bases, with 21 bases remaining between them. Germline lookup yields CDR1 LNHDA and CDR2 SQIVND (reference sequence). This CDR3 is 16 amino acids long. The DNA of the CDR3 is TGTGCCAGTTGCGCCGGGACACTCTTTGGGAATCAGCCCCAGCATTTT. As protein: CASCAGTLFGNQPQHF.

The table lists this clonotype with many counts. The chain recombines TRBV18 with TRBJ1-4; no clear D. Germline lookup yields CDR1 KGHSH and CDR2 LQKENI. The CDR3 is 13 amino acids. Trimming cost V 6 bases and J 7 bases, with 12 bases left between them. CDR3 amino acids: CASSPRTGEKLFF. The DNA for the CDR3 is TGTGCCAGCTCGCCGAGGACTGGTGAAAAACTGTTTTTT.

This clonotype came up many times. This rearrangement joins TRBV7-8 to TRBJ2-1, with D possibly called TRBD1 or TRBD2 (5 bases each). Trimming took 1 base from V and 9 from J, leaving 13 bases between them. This CDR3 comprises 14 residues. The germline CDR1 and CDR2 sequences are SGHVS and FQNEAQ. As DNA, the CDR3 is TGTGCCAGCAGCTTAGGGGGGTTACGTGGTGAGCAGTTCTTC. Translation gives CASSLGGLRGEQFF.

The rearrangement joins TRBV7-8 to TRBJ2-3; the D gene could be TRBD1 or TRBD2 (7 bases each). CDR1 and CDR2 from the germline V gene are SGHVS and FQNEAQ. V lost 0 bases and J lost 2, with 15 bases in between. This CDR3 has 17 amino acids. CDR3 in amino acids: CASSLAMGEGATDTQYF. DNA of the CDR3: TGTGCCAGCAGCTTAGCGATGGGGGAGGGGGCCACAGATACGCAGTATTTT. The entire variable domain, with the rest obtained from reference TRBV7-8 and TRBJ2-3, is as follows: GAGVSQSPRYKVAKRGQDVALRCDPISGHVSLFWYQQALGQGPEFLTYFQNEAQLDKSGLPSDRFFAERPEGSVSTLKIQRTQQEDSAVYLCASSLAMGEGATDTQYFGPGTRLTVL.

The rearrangement uses TRBV2 and TRBJ2-6; 8 positions match TRBD1. This CDR3 is built from 18 residues. The germline V gene has CDR1 SNHLY and CDR2 FYNNEI. Trimming cost V 3 bases and J 0 bases; bases outside gene matches: 7. CDR3 sequence: CASSEGSGGASGANVLTF. The CDR3 DNA reads TGTGCCAGCAGTGAGGGGTCAGGGGGCGCCTCTGGGGCCAACGTCCTGACTTTC.

The chain uses TRBV29-1 and TRBJ2-1, with TRBD2 matching over 13 bases. Germline CDR1 and CDR2: SQVTM and ANQGSEA. The CDR3 length is 14 residues. The trim removed 7 bases at V and 5 bases at J, leaving 5 bases unmatched. The DNA of the CDR3 is TGCAGCGCCTCCGGGACTAGCGGGGACAATGAGCAGTTCTTC. Its translation: CSASGTSGDNEQFF.

This clonotype came up many times. This sequence joins TRBV11-2 and TRBJ2-2, with no clear D. Germline V gene lookup returns CDR1 SGHAT and CDR2 FQNNGV. CDR3 length: 13 residues. Trimming left V 5 bases short and J 4 bases short, with 8 bases between. CDR3 bases: TGTGCCAGCAGCCCAATCTCCACCGGGGAGCTGTTTTTT. Its translation is CASSPISTGELFF.

The chain joins TRBV24-1 to TRBJ2-1; 15 nucleotides align to TRBD2. Germline CDR1 KGHDR, CDR2 SFDVKD. The CDR3 totals 19 residues. V was clipped by 3 bases and J by 0 bases; unmatched bases: 5. The CDR3 region has the DNA TGTGCCACCAGTGATGCCGGGACTAGCGGGGGGAGCTCCTACAATGAGCAGTTCTTC. Translation: CATSDAGTSGGSSYNEQFF.

Details on this clonotype: This may be a read error, as it is one base from a much larger clone. The V call is TRBV20-1, the J call TRBJ2-1; TRBD2 might be the D (5 bases). The V gene lost 3 bases and the J gene lost 4 bases, with 13 bases spanning the gap. Per germline, CDR1 DFQATT and CDR2 SNEGSKA (reference sequence). This CDR3 is 14 amino acids long. The CDR3 region has the DNA TGCAGTGCTAGGGACCCCAGGAGGTACAATGAGCAGTTCTTC. Translated, it gives CSARDPRRYNEQFF.